This T cell receptor beta chain came from a study of CD8 T cells in Susac syndrome. Random hexamers primed reverse transcription of about 0.45 to 1 ug RNA. With immunoSEQ multiplex PCR, TCR beta CDR3 was amplified across 54 Vbeta and 13 Jbeta. TCRdb reprocessed the immunoSEQ multiplex PCR reads via MiXCR and lists one record per CDR3 protein. The table includes about 71,000 distinct CDR3 sequences, 93% detected once. The Susac syndrome patients fit the recently defined diagnostic criteria for definite or probable disease. The junction had 14 bases not matched to a gene; V was cut back by 4 bases and J by 10 bases. The V gene's germline CDR1 is SGHRS and CDR2 YFSETQ. This CDR3 region has 16 residues.

Material for sequencing was CD4+ T cells from PBMCs. The chain joins TRBV5-1 to TRBJ1-6; 7 bases fit TRBD1. The receptor's source is a human donor with Susac syndrome. The CDR3 DNA reads TGCGCCAGCAGCCTCCAACCCTCAGGGGGAGAATCACCCCTCCACTTT. It specifies CASSLQPSGGESPLHF.